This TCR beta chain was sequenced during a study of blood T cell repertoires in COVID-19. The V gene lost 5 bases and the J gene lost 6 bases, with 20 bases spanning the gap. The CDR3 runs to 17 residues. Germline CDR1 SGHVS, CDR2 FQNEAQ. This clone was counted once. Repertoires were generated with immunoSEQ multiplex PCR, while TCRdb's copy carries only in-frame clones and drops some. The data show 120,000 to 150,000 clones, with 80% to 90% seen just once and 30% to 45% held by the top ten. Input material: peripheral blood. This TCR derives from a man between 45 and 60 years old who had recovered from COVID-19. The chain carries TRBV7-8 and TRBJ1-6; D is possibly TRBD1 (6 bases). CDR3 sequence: CASSPLTRQDLNSPLHF. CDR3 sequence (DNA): TGTGCCAGCAGCCCCCTAACGCGACAGGATCTTAATTCACCCCTCCACTTT.